The present T cell receptor (beta chain) was sequenced within a study of T cells in Graves' hyperthyroidism and ophthalmopathy. Amplification of TCR beta CDR3 regions used RNA as the template. TCR CDR3 regions were first amplified by RT-PCR with HTBI primers. Each CDR3 protein is one row after TCRdb ran MiXCR on the multiplex PCR reads. The repertoire has 530,000 or so distinct CDR3 sequences, approximately 17% of them found once; the top ten carry roughly 15%. The sample holds many counts of this clonotype. Sequenced input: blood. This TCR was recovered from a woman under 30 with Graves' ophthalmopathy.

CDR3 sequence: CAENEQYF. The CDR3 nucleotides are TGTGCCGAAAACGAGCAGTACTTC. The rearrangement links TRBV28 to TRBJ2-7; no clear D. With 11 bases removed from V and 5 bases from J, the gap between germline ends came to 4 bases. Germline-derived CDR1 and CDR2 are MDHEN and SYDVKM. The length of the CDR3 is 8 residues.